The sequence of this TCR beta chain was determined in a study of glioma-infiltrating T cells after dendritic cell vaccination. J gave up 7 bases and V 9 bases, and 7 bases lay outside the gene matches. CDR1 SGHRS and CDR2 YFSETQ come from the germline V gene. The CDR3 loop spans 13 amino acids. Some clones are missing from TCRdb's copy, which holds only in-frame ones; the method was immunoSEQ multiplex PCR. Here the sample spans 75,000 to 95,000 clones, roughly 77% being singletons. Stated time point: after dendritic cell vaccination, including at tumor progression/relapse. The source material was blood, sampled after dendritic cell vaccination. This receptor was obtained from a human donor with glioblastoma. The rearrangement joins TRBV5-1 to TRBJ2-1, with TRBD1 matching over 10 bases. This chain's CDR3 is CATMLGQGNEQFF. The CDR3 region has the DNA TGCGCCACTATGTTGGGACAGGGGAATGAGCAGTTCTTC. The full variable domain, in which reference TRBV5-1 and TRBJ2-1 provide the parts outside the CDR3, is KAGVTQTPRYLIKTRGQQVTLSCSPISGHRSVSWYQQTPGQGLQFLFEYFSETQRNKGNFPGRFSGRQFSNSRSEMNVSTLELGDSALYLCATMLGQGNEQFFGPGTRLTVL.